The sequence of this T cell receptor beta chain was determined in a study of CD8 T cells in ankylosing spondylitis. General study findings and limits: A subset of motif variants has previously been described in the synovial fluid and blood of reactive arthritis. In ankylosing spondylitis patients, matched synovial fluid reportedly showed significant enrichment of disease-linked clones. Apparently characteristic of ankylosing spondylitis blood was a TCR beta motif (eight highly homologous variants). Peripheral blood samples showed relatively rare disease-linked clones, and these clones were CD8+.

Via MiXCR, TCRdb re-called the 5' RACE reads, giving one row per CDR3 protein. In the table there are 800,000 to 900,000 distinct CDR3 sequences, about 11% of which are singletons. Comment on this clonotype: The target antigen is unknown.

The V segment lost 1 base and the J segment 7 bases; nucleotides outside the gene matches: 8. Germline V gives CDR1 SGHTA, CDR2 FQGNSA. The CDR3 has 16 amino acids. The chain links TRBV7-2 to TRBJ2-1; TRBD2 agrees at 9 bases. The clonotype comes from a male donor with ankylosing spondylitis. The sample consisted of blood, either unsorted or a sorted T cell fraction (not recorded which). This chain's CDR3 is CASSLGSAGGLNEQFF. The DNA of the CDR3 is TGTGCCAGCAGCTTAGGGTCAGCGGGAGGATTAAATGAGCAGTTCTTC. Using reference TRBV7-2 and TRBJ2-1 for the parts outside the CDR3, the full variable domain is GAGVSQSPSNKVTEKGKDVELRCDPISGHTALYWYRQSLGQGLEFLIYFQGNSAPDKSGLPSDRFSAERTGGSVSTLTIQRTQQEDSAVYLCASSLGSAGGLNEQFFGPGTRLTVL.